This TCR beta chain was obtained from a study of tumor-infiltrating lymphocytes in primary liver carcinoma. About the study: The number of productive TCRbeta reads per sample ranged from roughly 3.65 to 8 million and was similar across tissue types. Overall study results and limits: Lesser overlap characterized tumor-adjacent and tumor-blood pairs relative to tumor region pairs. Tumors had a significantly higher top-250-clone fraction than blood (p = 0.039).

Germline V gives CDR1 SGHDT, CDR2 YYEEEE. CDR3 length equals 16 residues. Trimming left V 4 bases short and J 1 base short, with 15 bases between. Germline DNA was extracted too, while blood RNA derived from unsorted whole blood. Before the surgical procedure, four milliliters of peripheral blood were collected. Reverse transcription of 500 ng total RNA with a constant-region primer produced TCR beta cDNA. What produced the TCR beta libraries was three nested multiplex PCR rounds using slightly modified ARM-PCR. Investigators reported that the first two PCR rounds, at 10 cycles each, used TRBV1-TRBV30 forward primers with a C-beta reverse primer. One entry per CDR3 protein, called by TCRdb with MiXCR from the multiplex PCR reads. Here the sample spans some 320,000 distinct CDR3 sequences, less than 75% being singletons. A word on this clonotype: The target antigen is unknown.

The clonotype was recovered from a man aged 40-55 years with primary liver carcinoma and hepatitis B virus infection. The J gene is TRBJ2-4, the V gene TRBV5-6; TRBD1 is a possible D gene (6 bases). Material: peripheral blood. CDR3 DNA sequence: TGTGCCAGCAGCCCAGACAGGAGGATGGCCAAAAACATTCAGTACTTC. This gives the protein CASSPDRRMAKNIQYF. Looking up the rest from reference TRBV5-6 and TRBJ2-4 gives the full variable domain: DAGVTQSPTHLIKTRGQQVTLRCSPKSGHDTVSWYQQALGQGPQFIFQYYEEEERQRGNFPDRFSGHQFPNYSSELNVNALLLGDSALYLCASSPDRRMAKNIQYFGAGTRLSVL.